One sample yielded the 30 T cell receptor beta chains listed below, sequenced in a study of blood T cell repertoires in COVID-19 (TCRdb year 2020). Library preparation used the immunoSEQ multiplex PCR assay. In its TCRdb copy, this immuneACCESS table keeps in-frame sequences only and misses some clones. Where compared with another copy, unresolved V genes explain less than half of these, and the others have no known cause. The sample data list around 110,000 clones, and approximately 87% of these were observed just once. The top ten clones comprise roughly 2.4% of the sample. Sequenced: peripheral blood. The receptors were sampled from a man in his thirties or forties with acute or convalescent COVID-19.

This chain connects TRBV2 to TRBJ1-5; D ambiguous. This CDR3 has 22 residues. Per germline, CDR1 SNHLY and CDR2 FYNNEI. V gave up 1 base and J gave up 2 bases, with 30 bases separating them. This CDR3 is CASSEEGQAPSWVRQGNQPQHF. CDR3 DNA sequence: TGTGCCAGCAGTGAAGAAGGCCAGGCTCCGAGTTGGGTTCGTCAGGGCAATCAGCCCCAGCATTTT. The whole variable domain, remainder taken from reference TRBV2 and TRBJ1-5, is EPEVTQTPSHQVTQMGQEVILRCVPISNHLYFYWYRQILGQKVEFLVSFYNNEISEKSEIFDDQFSVERPDGSNFTLKIRSTKLEDSAMYFCASSEEGQAPSWVRQGNQPQHFGDGTRLSIL.

A single count supports this clone. The gene calls are TRBV7-2 and TRBJ2-1, with D possibly TRBD2 on 6 matching bases. From germline, CDR1 is SGHTA and CDR2 FQGNSA. The CDR3 loop spans 13 amino acids. Trimming removed 3 bases at V and 10 bases at J, with 13 bases between. The CDR3 sequence: CASSFVGGKEQFF. The CDR3, as DNA: TGTGCCAGCAGCTTTGTGGGCGGGAAGGAGCAGTTCTTC.

The rearrangement uses TRBV19 and TRBJ1-1, with D possibly matching TRBD1 (5 bases). V lost 9 bases and J lost 0, with 8 bases in between. Per the germline V gene, CDR1 is LNHDA and CDR2 is SQIVND (reference sequence). The CDR3 covers 12 residues. This chain's CDR3 is CASRQLNTEAFF. The CDR3 DNA reads TGTGCCAGCAGACAGTTGAACACTGAAGCTTTCTTT.

As to this clone: At the DNA level, this CDR3 is encoded by other sequences in the same sample as well. V is TRBV27 and J is TRBJ1-5, with unresolved D. The CDR3 consists of 14 residues. Looked up from germline, CDR1 is MNHEY and CDR2 is SMNVEV (reference sequence). V was cut by 2 bases and J by 2 bases, with 7 bases left in between. This CDR3 reads CASSLRQGNQPQHF. The CDR3 DNA is TGTGCCAGCAGTTTACGGCAGGGCAATCAGCCCCAGCATTTT.

This clone was seen only once. The CDR3 nucleotides read TGTGCCAGCAGTTTATCGAGCCTAGCGGGTCACCAAGAGACCCAGTACTTC. Protein sequence: CASSLSSLAGHQETQYF. The chain combines TRBV27 with TRBJ2-5, with 8 bases that match TRBD2. Germline CDR1 reads MNHEY; CDR2 reads SMNVEV (reference sequence). J lost 0 bases, V lost 0 bases, and 6 bases had no gene match. The CDR3 runs 17 residues.

V is TRBV2 and J is TRBJ2-1; 9 bases line up with TRBD2. The germline gives CDR1 SNHLY, CDR2 FYNNEI. This CDR3 contains 16 residues. The V segment lost 6 bases and the J segment 0 bases; nucleotides outside the gene matches: 6. The CDR3 region is CASSYSGGSSYNEQFF. The CDR3 DNA sequence: TGTGCCAGCAGCTATAGCGGGGGTAGCTCCTACAATGAGCAGTTCTTC.

In this sample, this clone turned up a few times. V is TRBV7-9 and J is TRBJ1-2; tentatively, D is TRBD1 (5 bases). The CDR3 is 15 residues long. Germline CDR1 and CDR2: SEHNR and FQNEAQ (reference sequence). V was trimmed by 3 bases and J by 1 base, leaving 12 bases between them. The CDR3 DNA sequence: TGTGCCAGCAGCTTGGGGCAGACGCTTAACTATGGCTACACCTTC. As protein: CASSLGQTLNYGYTF.

The rearrangement links TRBV9 to TRBJ2-7, with D maybe TRBD1 (5 bases). The CDR3 length is 14 residues. Germline CDR1 SGDLS, CDR2 YYNGEE. With 0 bases removed from V and 2 bases from J, the gap between germline ends came to 9 bases. This chain's CDR3 is CASSVGDSTYEQYF. In DNA, the CDR3 is TGTGCCAGCAGCGTAGGCGACAGCACCTACGAGCAGTACTTC.

In this sample, this clone turned up once. The chain recombines TRBV10-3 with TRBJ2-1; 9 bases match TRBD2. The CDR3 spans 14 residues. The germline V gene encodes CDR1 ENHRY and CDR2 SYGVKD. V gave up 9 bases and J gave up 0 bases; unmatched junction bases: 3. The CDR3 DNA follows: TGTGCCATAGCGGGAGGACCCTCCTACAATGAGCAGTTCTTC. It translates to CAIAGGPSYNEQFF.

The genes are TRBV6-4 and TRBJ1-2; TRBD1 aligns across 10 bases. V shed 8 bases and J 3 bases; nucleotides not matched to a gene: 9. Germline loops: CDR1 MRHNA, CDR2 SNTAGT. This CDR3 is built from 15 residues. As DNA, the CDR3 is TGTGCCAGCTCCCCGACAGGGGGCGAGTACTATGGCTACACCTTC. Its translation: CASSPTGGEYYGYTF.

Notes on this clone: The same CDR3 is also encoded by other DNA sequences in this sample. This sequence joins TRBV5-1 and TRBJ2-1; 8 bases are a match to TRBD1. V shed 0 bases and J 7 bases; nucleotides not matched to a gene: 6. CDR1 SGHRS and CDR2 YFSETQ come from the germline V gene. This CDR3 has 15 residues. In DNA, the CDR3 is TGCGCCAGCAGCTTGGTGGCAGGGGGCAGGAATGAGCAGTTCTTC. Translating gives CASSLVAGGRNEQFF. Full variable domain (outside the CDR3, taken from reference TRBV5-1 and TRBJ2-1): KAGVTQTPRYLIKTRGQQVTLSCSPISGHRSVSWYQQTPGQGLQFLFEYFSETQRNKGNFPGRFSGRQFSNSRSEMNVSTLELGDSALYLCASSLVAGGRNEQFFGPGTRLTVL.

The rearrangement joins TRBV7-2 to TRBJ2-7; 9 nucleotides match TRBD1. The J segment lost 4 bases and the V segment lost 3 bases, leaving 7 bases of the junction unmatched. The CDR3 has 15 amino acids. Germline loops: CDR1 SGHTA, CDR2 FQGNSA. CDR3 sequence reads: CASSLSGTGRYEQYF. For the CDR3, the DNA is TGTGCCAGCAGCTTGTCCGGGACAGGGAGGTACGAGCAGTACTTC.

This sequence joins TRBV6-2 or TRBV6-3 and TRBJ1-5; D is unresolved. CDR1 and CDR2 from the germline V gene are MNHEY and SVGEGT. With 6 bases removed from V and 0 bases from J, the gap between germline ends came to 18 bases. The CDR3 extends over 17 amino acids. The CDR3 DNA sequence: TGTGCCAGCAGCCCCAGAGAATACAGCGGTAGCAATCAGCCCCAGCATTTT. This codes for CASSPREYSGSNQPQHF.

The chain joins TRBV14 to TRBJ2-3, with TRBD1 matching 7 bases. Germline trimming cut 1 base from V and 6 bases from J; bases unmatched to any gene: 7. The CDR3 contains 15 residues. Germline CDR1 reads SGHDN; CDR2 reads FVKESK. The CDR3 coding sequence is TGTGCCAGCAGCCAAGGACAGGGTGGCATGGATACGCAGTATTTT. Amino acid sequence: CASSQGQGGMDTQYF.

The chain couples TRBV30 to TRBJ1-3, with a possible D match to TRBD1 (5 bases). V was cut by 4 bases and J by 0 bases, with 10 bases left in between. CDR3 length equals 14 residues. Per germline, CDR1 GTSNPN and CDR2 SVGIG (reference sequence). The CDR3 is CAWNRGFSGNTIYF. CDR3 coding DNA: TGTGCCTGGAATAGGGGATTCTCTGGAAACACCATATATTTT.

This clone showed up just once. V is TRBV6-1 and J is TRBJ2-7, with D possibly matching TRBD2 (5 bases). There are 16 residues in the CDR3. Germline assignment: CDR1 MNHNS and CDR2 SASEGT. The germline V and J ends were trimmed by 3 bases and 0 bases, with 15 bases remaining between them. The CDR3 loop is CASSDEVAHSSYEQYV. CDR3 in DNA: TGTGCCAGCAGTGATGAGGTAGCGCATAGCTCCTACGAGCAGTACGTC.

The chain combines TRBV19 with TRBJ2-7, with D possibly being TRBD2 (6 bases). This CDR3 spans 13 amino acids. Germline V gene data show CDR1 as LNHDA and CDR2 as SQIVND (reference sequence). Trimming took off 4 bases at V and 3 bases at J, with 10 bases between the two ends. The CDR3 DNA is TGTGCCAGTAGTAAGGGAGCGGGCTACGAGCAGTACTTC. As protein: CASSKGAGYEQYF. Combining the CDR3 with reference TRBV19 and TRBJ2-7 gives the whole variable domain DGGITQSPKYLFRKEGQNVTLSCEQNLNHDAMYWYRQDPGQGLRLIYYSQIVNDFQKGDIAEGYSVSREKKESFPLTVTSAQKNPTAFYLCASSKGAGYEQYFGPGTRLTVT.

In its sample, this clone was seen a few times. The chain is built from TRBV12-3 or TRBV12-4 and TRBJ2-5, with D perhaps matching TRBD2 (5 bases). V was clipped by 4 bases and J by 4 bases, with 10 bases between them. There are 13 residues in the CDR3. CDR3 in amino acids: CASSWERSETQYF. The DNA for the CDR3 is TGTGCCAGCAGTTGGGAGCGGTCAGAGACCCAGTACTTC.

The chain employs TRBV19 and TRBJ1-1; D ambiguous. CDR3 size: 14 residues. Germline-derived CDR1 and CDR2 are LNHDA and SQIVND (reference sequence). Trimming took 6 bases from V and 1 from J, leaving 12 bases between them. The CDR3 DNA reads TGTGCCAGTAGGGCGGAAAGAAAGAACACTGAAGCTTTCTTT. This gives the protein CASRAERKNTEAFF.

The chain employs TRBV4-2 and TRBJ1-1; tentatively, D is TRBD1 (5 bases). CDR1 is LGHNA and CDR2 is YNFKEQ in the germline V gene. This CDR3 is 14 amino acids long. V was shortened by 1 base and J by 3 bases, with 9 bases between the two germline ends. The CDR3 protein is CASSQAGGDTEAFF. For the CDR3, the DNA is TGTGCCAGCAGCCAAGCCGGGGGTGACACTGAAGCTTTCTTT.

The chain couples TRBV30 to TRBJ2-7; 8 nucleotides align to TRBD1. Germline trimming cut 7 bases from V and 5 bases from J; bases unmatched to any gene: 7. Germline loops: CDR1 GTSNPN, CDR2 SVGIG (reference sequence). The CDR3 is made up of 12 amino acids. CDR3 coding DNA: TGTGCCTTGACAGGGGTACGTCACGAGCAGTACTTC. This codes for CALTGVRHEQYF.

The chain links TRBV21-1 to TRBJ2-2; the table's D gene call, TRBD2, was not cross checked with the DNA. TRBV21-1 is labeled a pseudogene. The CDR3 consists of 14 residues. The DNA for the CDR3 is TGTGCCAGCAAGGTGAGGCGGCTTATCGGGGAGCTGTTTTTT. It codes for CASKVRRLIGELFF.

The J gene is TRBJ1-2, the V gene TRBV6-1; unclear D gene. CDR1 and CDR2 from the germline V gene are MNHNS and SASEGT. V was trimmed by 5 bases and J by 2 bases, leaving 12 bases between them. CDR3 length: 14 amino acids. The CDR3 sequence is CASSPGGYNYGYTF. In DNA form, the CDR3 reads TGTGCCAGCAGTCCCGGCGGCTACAACTATGGCTACACCTTC.

The chain has TRBV13 and TRBJ1-2; TRBD1 agrees at 8 bases. V gave up 5 bases and J gave up 8 bases; unmatched junction bases: 10. Germline-derived CDR1 and CDR2 are PRHDT and FYEKMQ (reference sequence). The CDR3 length is 14 residues. The CDR3 coding sequence is TGTGCCAGCAGCCAACCTACAGGGGGGCGCGGCTACACCTTC. Translated: CASSQPTGGRGYTF.

CDR3 nucleotide sequence: TGCGCCAGCAGCCAAGCACAGGGAAACACCATATATTTT. This translates into CASSQAQGNTIYF. The chain couples TRBV4-1 to TRBJ1-3; no definite D call. This CDR3 is 13 amino acids long. Deletions cut 1 base from V and 4 bases from J, with 5 bases between. Looked up from germline, CDR1 is MGHRA and CDR2 is YSYEKL.

With regard to this clone: One junction end does not reproduce the germline sequence, and a read error may be involved. V and J are TRBV6-2 or TRBV6-3 and TRBJ2-1; 9 bases are shared with TRBD2. The germline V gene has CDR1 MNHEY and CDR2 SVGEGT. The CDR3 spans 13 residues. Here the CDR3 reads CASSLDGAGGLVF. The CDR3 DNA follows: TGTGCCAGCAGCCTCGACGGGGCGGGAGGGTTAGTCTTC.

V gene TRBV19 combines with J gene TRBJ1-3; weak D call: TRBD1 (5 bases). The CDR3 has 14 residues. Trimming left V 5 bases short and J 0 bases short, with 8 bases between. Germline V gene data show CDR1 as LNHDA and CDR2 as SQIVND (reference sequence). This CDR3 reads CASSLDNSGNTIYF. The CDR3 nucleotides read TGTGCCAGTAGTTTGGACAACTCTGGAAACACCATATATTTT.

CDR3 in amino acids: CASSASGTRGNTIYF. CDR3 bases: TGTGCCAGCAGCGCCTCCGGGACAAGGGGAAACACCATATATTTT. This chain links TRBV9 with TRBJ1-3; TRBD1 is a possible D gene (6 bases). Germline V CDR1 and CDR2: SGDLS, YYNGEE. V lost 3 bases to trimming and J lost 4 bases, with 14 bases between them. This CDR3 comprises 15 residues.

This clone was detected a few times. V is TRBV19 and J is TRBJ2-7; TRBD2 matches 11 bases. CDR3 size: 15 residues. Germline V gene lookup returns CDR1 LNHDA and CDR2 SQIVND (reference sequence). V lost 6 bases, J lost 3 bases, and 7 bases stayed unmatched. The CDR3 sequence is CASSKLAGDRYEQYF. CDR3 bases: TGTGCCAGTAGCAAACTAGCGGGGGACCGCTACGAGCAGTACTTC.

The gene calls are TRBV3-1 (or the pseudogene TRBV3-2) and TRBJ2-1; 8 bases line up with TRBD2. From germline, CDR1 is LGHDT and CDR2 YNNKEL (reference sequence). The CDR3 is 15 residues long. V gave up 2 bases and J gave up 14 bases; unmatched junction bases: 14. The CDR3 is CASSQRRSSGTRKFF. CDR3 sequence (DNA): TGTGCCAGCAGCCAACGGAGAAGTTCCGGGACTAGAAAGTTCTTC.